This T cell receptor beta chain emerged from a study of T cells in Graves' hyperthyroidism and ophthalmopathy. This clonotype was detected only a few times. Its antigen remains unidentified. RNA transcripts were the template for amplifying TCR beta CDR3 regions. HTBI primers drove first-round RT-PCR of the TCR CDR3. From the multiplex PCR reads, TCRdb called clonotypes with MiXCR, one entry per CDR3 protein. Of about 400,000 distinct CDR3 sequences listed, just under 15% are singletons. Study observations and caveats: Within blood appeared most thyroid clonotypes that had expanded above 0.001.

The CDR3 length is 15 residues. CDR1 MNHEY and CDR2 SVGEGT come from the germline V gene. V trimming: 5 bases; J trimming: 6 bases; junction bases outside the gene matches: 8. Disease duration under 2 months; hyperthyroidism patients were aged 18 to 65. Diagnoses were established using clinical symptoms, serum thyroxine and TRAb, thyroid ultrasound and orbital computed tomography. The receptor was derived from a woman in her twenties or thirties with Graves' hyperthyroidism. Sequences were obtained from blood. The chain has TRBV6-2 or TRBV6-3 and TRBJ1-5, with TRBD1 matching 9 bases. DNA of the CDR3: TGTGCCAGCAGTAGCACACAGGGGGCTGGTCAGCCCCAGCATTTT. Translating it yields CASSSTQGAGQPQHF.